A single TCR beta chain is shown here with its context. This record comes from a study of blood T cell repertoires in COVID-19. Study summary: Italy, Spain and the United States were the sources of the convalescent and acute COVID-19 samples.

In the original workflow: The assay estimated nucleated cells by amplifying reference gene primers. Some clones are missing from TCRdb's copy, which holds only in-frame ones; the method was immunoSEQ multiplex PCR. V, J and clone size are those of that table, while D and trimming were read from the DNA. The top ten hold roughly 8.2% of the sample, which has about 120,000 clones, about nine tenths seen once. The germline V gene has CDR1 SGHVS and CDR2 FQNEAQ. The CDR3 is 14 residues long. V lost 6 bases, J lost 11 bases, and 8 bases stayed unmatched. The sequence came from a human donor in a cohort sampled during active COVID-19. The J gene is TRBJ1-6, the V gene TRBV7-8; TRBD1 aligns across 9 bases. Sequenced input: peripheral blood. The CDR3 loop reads CASRAGQGNPPLHF. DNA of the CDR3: TGTGCCAGCAGGGCAGGACAGGGGAACCCACCCCTCCACTTT.